This entry describes one T cell receptor (beta chain). Clones were sequenced by immunoSEQ multiplex PCR, and TCRdb holds only the in-frame ones, with some missing. The sample holds around 270,000 clones; about 91% are singletons and the top ten take about 2.5%. This record belongs to a study of blood T cell repertoires in COVID-19. Overall study: From the United States, Italy and Spain came samples of acute and convalescent COVID-19. PBMCs, B-cell-depleted T cells, or T cells were the source of the cDNA or gDNA that made up the material.

The receptor comes from a young adult with COVID-19, enrolled during active disease. The sequenced sample was peripheral blood.

CDR3 protein: CASSLGLAGSLTQYF. CDR3 sequence (DNA): TGCGCCAGCAGCTTGGGACTAGCGGGGTCCCTTACGCAGTATTTT. V and J are TRBV5-1 and TRBJ2-3, with 11 bases that match TRBD2. The CDR3 runs to 15 residues. With V trimmed by 0 bases and J by 8 bases, 5 bases remained unmatched. CDR1 SGHRS and CDR2 YFSETQ come from the germline V gene.